Presented here are 10 T cell receptor beta chains from one specimen sequenced in a study of technical replicates of blood from a handful of donors. Sequencing was performed with immunoSEQ multiplex PCR; in TCRdb, only in-frame clones are kept and a portion is missing. The sample includes approximately 75,000 clones, around 97% of them seen just once. The sequenced sample consisted of T cells isolated from PBMCs. These receptors were collected from a human donor in good health.

This chain uses TRBV6-1 with TRBJ2-1; 13 bases are a match to TRBD2. The CDR3 runs 15 residues. With V trimmed by 3 bases and J by 8 bases, 4 bases remained unmatched. Germline V CDR1 and CDR2: MNHNS, SASEGT. CDR3 sequence: CASSDGLAGVYEQFF. As DNA, the CDR3 is TGTGCCAGCAGTGATGGACTAGCGGGAGTCTATGAGCAGTTCTTC.

The chain joins TRBV2 to TRBJ1-1, with a possible D match to TRBD1 (5 bases). Deletions cut 7 bases from V and 2 bases from J, with 14 bases between. The CDR3 contains 14 residues. Germline CDR1 is SNHLY and CDR2 is FYNNEI. DNA of the CDR3: TGTGCCAGCAATCTCGACAGAGAAAACACTGAAGCTTTCTTT. Encoded protein: CASNLDRENTEAFF.

This chain joins TRBV7-2 and TRBJ2-1; 11 nucleotides agree with TRBD2. Trimming cost V 7 bases and J 4 bases; bases outside gene matches: 3. The germline V gene encodes CDR1 SGHTA and CDR2 FQGNSA. The CDR3 spans 14 residues. This CDR3 reads CASMIAGGYNEQFF. The CDR3 DNA is TGTGCCAGCATGATAGCGGGAGGGTACAATGAGCAGTTCTTC.

This chain links TRBV19 with TRBJ1-5; 8 nucleotides agree with TRBD1. The CDR3 is made up of 14 amino acids. From germline, CDR1 is LNHDA and CDR2 SQIVND (reference sequence). The ends lost 6 bases at V and 3 bases at J; junction bases unmatched: 4. CDR3 residues: CASRRQGYNQPQHF. CDR3 nucleotides: TGTGCCAGTAGAAGACAGGGGTACAATCAGCCCCAGCATTTT.

The J gene is TRBJ1-2, the V gene TRBV6-5; tentative D call: TRBD1 (5 bases). The CDR3 length is 15 residues. The V end lost 0 bases, the J end lost 3 bases, and 11 bases lay between the germline ends. CDR1 is MNHEY, CDR2 SVGAGI, per germline. CDR3 sequence: CASSYSWGGDYGYTF. The CDR3 coding sequence is TGTGCCAGCAGTTACTCTTGGGGGGGAGACTATGGCTACACCTTC.

In its sample, this clone was seen once. The chain employs TRBV6-1 and TRBJ1-1; TRBD1 aligns across 8 bases. The germline gives CDR1 MNHNS, CDR2 SASEGT. Trimming at V came to 2 bases and at J to 0 bases, leaving 2 bases not matched to a gene. The CDR3 extends over 15 amino acids. The CDR3, as DNA: TGTGCCAGCAGTGAAAGGACAGGGATGAACACTGAAGCTTTCTTT. Its translation is CASSERTGMNTEAFF.

V and J are TRBV25-1 and TRBJ2-1, with 10 bases identical to TRBD2. The CDR3 is 15 residues long. V dropped 6 bases and J dropped 3; count of bases not matched to a gene: 5. In germline, CDR1 is MGHDK, CDR2 SYGVNS. CDR3 DNA: TGTGCCAGCAGACCCCTAGCGGGAGTCTACAATGAGCAGTTCTTC. Its translation: CASRPLAGVYNEQFF.

This clone was found once. This chain links TRBV6-5 with TRBJ2-1; 8 positions match TRBD2. Unmatched junction bases numbered 11, after V lost 7 bases and J lost 6 bases. This CDR3 is built from 15 residues. Germline V CDR1 and CDR2: MNHEY, SVGAGI. The CDR3 DNA reads as TGTGCCAGCACAACCCAACGCCTAGCGGGCAATGAGCAGTTCTTC. This gives the protein CASTTQRLAGNEQFF.

With regard to this clone: Other nucleotide sequences from this sample produce the same CDR3. The chain joins TRBV7-9 to TRBJ1-1, with D unresolved. The V gene lost 5 bases and the J gene lost 4 bases, with 11 bases spanning the gap. Germline V gives CDR1 SEHNR, CDR2 FQNEAQ (reference sequence). The CDR3 length is 13 residues. The DNA for the CDR3 is TGTGCCAGCAGCGAAACGGCGGGCACTGAAGCTTTCTTT. Protein sequence: CASSETAGTEAFF.

CDR3 amino acids: CSVELEGGMDQPQHF. The CDR3 nucleotides read TGCAGCGTTGAATTGGAAGGGGGAATGGATCAGCCCCAGCATTTT. V is TRBV29-1 and J is TRBJ1-5; perhaps TRBD1 as D (6 bases). CDR1 and CDR2 (germline): SQVTM, ANQGSEA. This CDR3 is built from 15 residues. Trimming took 2 bases from V and 5 from J, leaving 16 bases between them.